What follows are 8 T cell receptor beta chains derived from one specimen sequenced in a study of Graves' ophthalmopathy and Graves' hyperthyroidism. CDR3 regions of TCR beta were amplified from RNA transcripts. RT-PCR with HTBI primers came first, then second-round multiplex PCR. TCRdb analysed the multiplex PCR reads with MiXCR anew, one entry per CDR3 protein. The sample holds some 750,000 distinct CDR3 sequences, roughly two fifths seen once. Sequencing was performed on peripheral blood. The receptor set was obtained from an adult man with Graves' ophthalmopathy.

V usage is TRBV9 and J usage is TRBJ1-1, with 7 positions matching TRBD1. Per germline, CDR1 SGDLS and CDR2 YYNGEE. The CDR3 runs to 14 residues. The V segment lost 6 bases and the J segment 1 base; nucleotides outside the gene matches: 6. CDR3 in DNA: TGTGCCAGCAACCAAGGGGGCGGGAACACTGAAGCTTTCTTT. Its translation is CASNQGGGNTEAFF.

V is TRBV9 and J is TRBJ2-5; 7 nucleotides align to TRBD1. From germline, CDR1 is SGDLS and CDR2 YYNGEE. This CDR3 has 15 residues. Trimming cost V 4 bases and J 2 bases; bases outside gene matches: 8. The CDR3 region has the DNA TGTGCCAGCAGCTTGGAGGCAGGGGGTCAAGAGACCCAGTACTTC. Its translation: CASSLEAGGQETQYF.

The rearrangement joins TRBV4-3 to TRBJ2-7, with unresolved D. This CDR3 contains 15 residues. Per germline, CDR1 LGHNA and CDR2 YSLEER. V was shortened by 2 bases and J by 0 bases, with 11 bases between the two germline ends. CDR3 loop: CASSQLVGNSYEQYF. CDR3 bases: TGCGCCAGCAGCCAACTGGTGGGGAACTCCTACGAGCAGTACTTC.

The chain employs TRBV19 and TRBJ2-5; TRBD2 matches at 13 bases. The CDR3 covers 16 residues. Germline trimming cut 6 bases from V and 5 bases from J; bases unmatched to any gene: 9. Germline CDR1 reads LNHDA; CDR2 reads SQIVND (reference sequence). CDR3 protein: CASSLTTSGGTETQYF. The CDR3 nucleotides are TGTGCCAGTAGCCTAACGACTAGCGGGGGGACGGAGACCCAGTACTTC.

The genes are TRBV6-5 and TRBJ2-7, with D tentatively TRBD2 (5 bases). Germline V gene sequence: CDR1 MNHEY, CDR2 SVGAGI. The germline V and J ends were trimmed by 5 bases and 2 bases, with 10 bases remaining between them. This CDR3 has 13 amino acids. The CDR3: CASSSPGTYEQYF. DNA of the CDR3: TGTGCCAGCAGTAGCCCCGGGACCTACGAGCAGTACTTC.

This clonotype was recorded a few times. This sequence joins TRBV7-9 and TRBJ1-1; 10 bases line up with TRBD1. The CDR3 runs 16 residues. Per germline, CDR1 SEHNR and CDR2 FQNEAQ (reference sequence). V gave up 4 bases and J gave up 7 bases; unmatched junction bases: 12. The CDR3 nucleotides are TGTGCCAGCAGCTCAGACAGGGGGCGTTGGTTCATTGAAGCTTTCTTT. Protein product: CASSSDRGRWFIEAFF.

The chain combines TRBV6-2 or TRBV6-3 with TRBJ1-1, with no clear D. CDR1 MNHEY and CDR2 SVGEGT come from the germline V gene. V lost 5 bases and J lost 4, with 14 bases in between. The CDR3 covers 14 residues. The DNA for the CDR3 is TGTGCCAGCAGTGATGGACGTTTTGGCACTGAAGCTTTCTTT. It codes for CASSDGRFGTEAFF.

The table lists this clonotype with a few counts. The chain is built from TRBV2 and TRBJ2-5; maybe TRBD1 (5 bases). The CDR3 has 16 amino acids. V was pared by 5 bases and J by 7 bases, with 23 bases between. Germline V CDR1 and CDR2: SNHLY, FYNNEI. Here the CDR3 reads CASSFLPERVQGTQYF. The CDR3 DNA reads TGTGCCAGCAGTTTCCTCCCGGAGCGAGTCCAGGGGACCCAGTACTTC.